This T cell receptor (beta chain) was sequenced during a study of CD8 T cells in ankylosing spondylitis (dated by TCRdb to between 2016 and 2019). A note on the overall study: The study set out to find disease-linked TCR variants by profiling T cell receptor beta repertoires in ankylosing spondylitis patients and healthy donors. The full study cohort comprised 20 to 30 ankylosing spondylitis patients and 85 to 120 healthy donors. Peripheral blood was sampled, and synovial fluid was additionally collected from ankylosing spondylitis patients. On the study overall, not on this receptor specifically: Some TCR beta motif variants had previously been reported in synovial fluid and blood of reactive arthritis patients, which suggested common disease-initiation mechanisms. Significant enrichment of the disease-linked clones was reported in matched synovial fluid samples from ankylosing spondylitis patients. Blood from ankylosing spondylitis patients appeared to be characterized by a TCR beta motif made up of seven or eight highly homologous amino acid variants. The disease-linked clones showed a CD8+ phenotype and occurred at relatively low frequencies in peripheral blood.

Per the germline V gene (reference sequence), SGHNT is the CDR1 and YYREEE is the CDR2. V is trimmed back by 4 bases and J by 4 bases, and the junction contains 4 bases that no gene match accounts for. The CDR3 sequence holds 13 residues, the cysteine and phenylalanine included. Only the CDR3 DNA stays, 39 bases, in frame from base 1. The count of this clonotype is one. It has no known antigen specificity. Base-call qualities are not available, and no considerably larger clone is one nucleotide away. A lone read offers only weak evidence. Instrument on record: Illumina HiSeq 2500. TCR beta libraries were prepared by quantitative 5'-RACE with molecular barcodes. Concerning the study's data processing: A new computational method, built on a probabilistic model of VDJ rearrangement, was used to identify disease-linked TCR variants. Using fastp trimming at Q25 and MiXCR clonotype assembly, TCRdb reanalyzed the public sequencing data and kept in-frame beta chains. Every CDR3 protein is listed once, alongside the most common genes and DNA of its rows. These V and J calls derive from TCRdb rather than the authors' analysis. Within this sample are roughly 220,000 distinct CDR3 sequences, with 18% of them counted one time only. The top ten hold more than 40% of the sample.

The chain is encoded by TRBV5-4 joined to TRBJ1-1, with 7 central nucleotides matching TRBD1. Sequenced input: blood, either unsorted or a sorted T cell fraction (not recorded which). The sequence derives from a male donor with ankylosing spondylitis. This receptor has the CDR3 CASSDGTATEAFF. The nucleotide sequence reads TGTGCCAGCAGCGACGGGACAGCCACTGAAGCTTTCTTT.